These 32 T cell receptor beta chains were all obtained from the same sample, sequenced in a study of a mutant IDH1 vaccine in newly diagnosed glioma. As to time point: week 35, safety follow-up. Each dose of the vaccine consisted of 300 ug of mutant IDH1 20-mer peptide, with topical imiquimod. No antigen is known for these receptors. Method: immunoSEQ multiplex PCR; TCRdb's copy keeps in-frame clones and lacks some. In the table there are about 54,000 clones, roughly 80% of which are singletons. The sequencing here drew on PBMCs, taken from a glioma patient whose treatment included an IDH1 peptide vaccine. Receptors originate from a woman aged 18-29 years with glioma.

CDR3 sequence: CASSLDGGGNEQFF. CDR3 coding DNA: TGCGCCAGCAGCTTGGATGGAGGGGGCAATGAGCAGTTCTTC. This chain links TRBV5-1 with TRBJ2-1; D is possibly TRBD1 or TRBD2 (6 bases each). Trimming pared 0 bases from V and 6 bases from J, leaving 10 bases between. This CDR3 is built from 14 residues. The germline gives CDR1 SGHRS, CDR2 YFSETQ.

This chain uses TRBV5-6 with TRBJ2-1; TRBD1 is a possible D gene (5 bases). The CDR3 contains 13 residues. CDR1 and CDR2 from the germline V gene are SGHDT and YYEEEE. V was trimmed by 2 bases and J by 10 bases, leaving 13 bases between them. The CDR3: CASSFAGRREQFF. The CDR3 DNA reads as TGTGCCAGCAGCTTCGCAGGGCGGAGAGAGCAGTTCTTC.

This chain links TRBV7-9 with TRBJ2-1; possibly TRBD1 for D (6 bases). Germline V lookup: CDR1 SEHNR, CDR2 FQNEAQ (reference sequence). There are 16 residues in the CDR3. V was cut by 5 bases and J by 0 bases, with 14 bases left in between. The CDR3: CASSHRAAVSYNEQFF. CDR3 DNA: TGTGCCAGCAGCCACAGGGCGGCAGTCTCCTACAATGAGCAGTTCTTC.

The chain recombines TRBV11-2 with TRBJ2-7, with 7 bases identical to TRBD1. V trimming: 2 bases; J trimming: 7 bases; junction bases outside the gene matches: 8. This CDR3 region has 14 residues. Germline loops: CDR1 SGHAT, CDR2 FQNNGV. In nucleotides, the CDR3 is TGTGCCAGCAGCTTATGGGGACAGAGTGGTGAGCAGTACTTC. Translating gives CASSLWGQSGEQYF.

The chain combines TRBV5-4 with TRBJ2-7; weak D call: TRBD2 (5 bases). The germline gives CDR1 SGHNT, CDR2 YYREEE (reference sequence). There are 12 residues in the CDR3. Trimming removed 4 bases from V and 3 bases from J, with 8 bases in between. The CDR3 coding sequence is TGTGCCAGCAGCCCCGGGAACTACGAGCAGTACTTC. It codes for CASSPGNYEQYF.

The chain has TRBV6-4 and TRBJ2-3; 12 bases agree with TRBD2. CDR1 is MRHNA and CDR2 is SNTAGT in the germline V gene. The CDR3 spans 15 residues. The junction had 1 base not matched to a gene; V was cut back by 5 bases and J by 1 base. The CDR3 reads CASSWTSGGTDTQYF. The CDR3 DNA reads TGTGCCAGCAGTTGGACTAGCGGGGGCACAGATACGCAGTATTTT.

The chain links TRBV6-1 to TRBJ1-1; 9 nucleotides align to TRBD1. The germline CDR1 and CDR2 sequences are MNHNS and SASEGT. The CDR3 has 13 amino acids. The V segment lost 6 bases and the J segment 5 bases; nucleotides outside the gene matches: 4. DNA for the CDR3: TGTGCCAGCAGACAGGGGGCGCGAACTGAAGCTTTCTTT. Protein sequence: CASRQGARTEAFF.

CDR3 in DNA: TGTGCCAGCAGGACGGGAACGGGCACCGGGGAGCTGTTTTTT. Its protein is CASRTGTGTGELFF. The gene calls are TRBV7-6 and TRBJ2-2, with D tentatively TRBD2 (5 bases). The CDR3 consists of 14 residues. Trimming removed 6 bases from V and 4 bases from J, with 12 bases in between. Germline V lookup: CDR1 SGHVS, CDR2 FNYEAQ.

The chain combines TRBV5-4 with TRBJ2-7, with 10 nucleotides matching TRBD1. V gave up 0 bases and J gave up 6 bases; unmatched junction bases: 6. From germline, CDR1 is SGHNT and CDR2 YYREEE (reference sequence). The CDR3 contains 15 residues. CDR3 DNA sequence: TGTGCCAGCAGCTTGGGGGACAGGGGAGGAGGCGAGCAGTACTTC. Protein product: CASSLGDRGGGEQYF.

This clone is labeled medium-sized. The rearrangement joins TRBV5-1 to TRBJ2-2; D not certain. Trimming stripped 5 bases from V and 6 bases from J, with 17 bases between. There are 15 residues in the CDR3. The germline V gene encodes CDR1 SGHRS and CDR2 YFSETQ. Here the CDR3 reads CASRTGRIVSGELFF. In nucleotides, the CDR3 is TGCGCCAGCAGAACTGGACGGATAGTCTCCGGGGAGCTGTTTTTT. The variable domain in full, with the rest retrieved from reference TRBV5-1 and TRBJ2-2, is KAGVTQTPRYLIKTRGQQVTLSCSPISGHRSVSWYQQTPGQGLQFLFEYFSETQRNKGNFPGRFSGRQFSNSRSEMNVSTLELGDSALYLCASRTGRIVSGELFFGEGSRLTVL.

The V and J genes are TRBV18 and TRBJ2-2; D not certain. The CDR3 runs 14 residues. The germline CDR1 and CDR2 sequences are KGHSH and LQKENI. V shed 0 bases and J shed 6 bases, with 8 bases lying between them. CDR3 amino acids: CASSPPNPPGELFF. CDR3 bases: TGTGCCAGCTCACCACCGAATCCCCCCGGGGAGCTGTTTTTT.

This clone has just one count. An end of the junction does not agree with germline; a read error may underlie this. The chain employs TRBV7-8 and TRBJ1-1; D may be TRBD1 (5 bases). Germline lookup yields CDR1 SGHVS and CDR2 FQNEAQ. CDR3 length: 13 amino acids. The CDR3 region is CASSLGAGGRFGF. CDR3 nucleotides: TGTGCCAGCAGCTTAGGAGCGGGGGGACGTTTCGGTTTT.

The rearrangement links TRBV7-9 to TRBJ2-7; D is tentatively TRBD1 or TRBD2 (5 bases each). The V end was cut by 7 bases, the J end by 6 bases, with 25 bases between. CDR3 length equals 16 residues. Germline CDR1 is SEHNR and CDR2 is FQNEAQ (reference sequence). The chain's CDR3 is CASTPRGSVGLGEQYF. The CDR3 bases are TGTGCCAGCACCCCACGGGGCTCCGTGGGGCTCGGCGAGCAGTACTTC.

This chain connects TRBV5-1 to TRBJ1-2; no clear D. CDR1 is SGHRS and CDR2 is YFSETQ in the germline V gene. This CDR3 has 13 amino acids. The V end was cut by 5 bases, the J end by 4 bases, with 12 bases between. CDR3 loop: CASSPDVSYGYTF. The CDR3 coding sequence is TGCGCCAGCAGTCCGGACGTCTCCTATGGCTACACCTTC.

This clone was seen a single time. This rearrangement joins TRBV9 to TRBJ2-1; 7 bases line up with TRBD2. The germline CDR1 and CDR2 sequences are SGDLS and YYNGEE. V shed 3 bases and J 6 bases; nucleotides not matched to a gene: 9. This CDR3 region has 15 residues. DNA of the CDR3: TGTGCCAGCAGCGCATCCGGACTAGGTTTCAATGAGCAGTTCTTC. It yields the protein CASSASGLGFNEQFF.

The V and J genes are TRBV5-4 and TRBJ2-7; the D gene is possibly TRBD1 (5 bases). The CDR3 loop spans 16 amino acids. V lost 4 bases, J lost 1 base, and 18 bases lay in between. Germline V lookup: CDR1 SGHNT, CDR2 YYREEE (reference sequence). CDR3 region: CASSHTDGAGSYEQYF. The CDR3 DNA sequence: TGTGCCAGCAGCCACACGGATGGGGCCGGGTCCTACGAGCAGTACTTC. Combining the CDR3 with reference TRBV5-4 and TRBJ2-7 gives the whole variable domain ETGVTQSPTHLIKTRGQQVTLRCSSQSGHNTVSWYQQALGQGPQFIFQYYREEENGRGNFPPRFSGLQFPNYSSELNVNALELDDSALYLCASSHTDGAGSYEQYFGPGTRLTVT.

CDR3 bases: TGTGCCAGCTCACCACCGTCGGCAGGGGGCACTGGGTCCTACAATGAGCAGTTCTTC. Translating gives CASSPPSAGGTGSYNEQFF. The V and J genes are TRBV18 and TRBJ2-1; TRBD1 matches at 8 bases. CDR1 and CDR2 from the germline V gene are KGHSH and LQKENI. The length of the CDR3 is 19 residues. The V and J ends lost 0 bases and 1 base, in that order; junction bases with no gene match: 11.

The genes are TRBV6-5 and TRBJ2-5; D not resolved. In germline, CDR1 is MNHEY, CDR2 SVGAGI. Trimming shortened V by 2 bases and J by 1 base, and 8 bases separated the two germline ends. The CDR3 covers 14 residues. CDR3 loop: CASSYGQAQETQYF. In DNA form, the CDR3 reads TGTGCCAGCAGTTACGGGCAGGCCCAAGAGACCCAGTACTTC.

This rearrangement joins TRBV29-1 to TRBJ1-2, with a weak D call TRBD1 (5 bases). Looked up from germline, CDR1 is SQVTM and CDR2 is ANQGSEA. V lost 6 bases, J lost 3 bases, and 14 bases lay in between. The CDR3 runs to 13 residues. The CDR3 sequence is CSVYEGPYYGYTF. The CDR3 nucleotides read TGCAGCGTCTACGAGGGGCCCTACTATGGCTACACCTTC. Looking up the rest from reference TRBV29-1 and TRBJ1-2 gives the full variable domain: SAVISQKPSRDICQRGTSLTIQCQVDSQVTMMFWYRQQPGQSLTLIATANQGSEATYESGFVIDKFPISRPNLTFSTLTVSNMSPEDSSIYLCSVYEGPYYGYTFGSGTRLTVV.

The V call is TRBV6-1, the J call TRBJ1-2; possibly TRBD1 for D (6 bases). V was clipped by 10 bases and J by 3 bases, with 18 bases between them. The CDR3 consists of 14 residues. CDR1 and CDR2 from the germline V gene are MNHNS and SASEGT. The CDR3 reads CATTVGGPDYGYTF. The CDR3 DNA follows: TGTGCCACCACTGTAGGGGGACCGGACTATGGCTACACCTTC.

The chain carries TRBV18 and TRBJ1-1; perhaps TRBD1 as D (6 bases). Germline V gene lookup returns CDR1 KGHSH and CDR2 LQKENI. The CDR3 sequence is 16 residues long. Trimming took off 5 bases at V and 4 bases at J, with 20 bases between the two ends. The CDR3 is CASSSTRGRQGTEAFF. The DNA for the CDR3 is TGTGCCAGCTCATCAACCCGGGGGCGCCAGGGCACTGAAGCTTTCTTT.

The chain has TRBV5-1 and TRBJ2-1; D is ambiguous. The CDR3 extends over 11 amino acids. With 4 bases removed from V and 5 bases from J, the gap between germline ends came to 4 bases. The V gene's germline CDR1 is SGHRS and CDR2 YFSETQ. This CDR3 reads CASSQNNEQFF. DNA of the CDR3: TGCGCCAGCAGCCAAAACAATGAGCAGTTCTTC.

V and J are TRBV19 and TRBJ1-1; D uncertain. Germline values: CDR1 LNHDA, CDR2 SQIVND (reference sequence). V gave up 3 bases and J gave up 2 bases, with 13 bases separating them. The CDR3 is 15 residues long. CDR3 loop: CASSIGGAGNTEAFF. Written as DNA, the CDR3 is TGTGCCAGTAGTATCGGAGGCGCGGGAAACACTGAAGCTTTCTTT.

The chain carries TRBV5-4 and TRBJ2-4; maybe TRBD2 (6 bases). Germline V gene data show CDR1 as SGHNT and CDR2 as YYREEE (reference sequence). V dropped 4 bases and J dropped 9 bases, with 17 bases sitting between them. This CDR3 region has 14 residues. As DNA, the CDR3 is TGTGCCAGCAGCCAAGAGACTAGGGCTCGCATTCAGTACTTC. It specifies CASSQETRARIQYF.

The chain recombines TRBV25-1 with TRBJ1-4; a weak D match, TRBD1 (5 bases). Between the trimmed V and J ends, which lost 4 bases and 5 bases, there was a span of 11 bases. The CDR3 spans 14 residues. Germline V gives CDR1 MGHDK, CDR2 SYGVNS. CDR3 sequence (DNA): TGTGCCAGCAGTGTGATCAGGGAGAATGAAAAACTGTTTTTT. Protein product: CASSVIRENEKLFF.

V is TRBV7-2 and J is TRBJ2-3; D unresolved. CDR1 SGHTA and CDR2 FQGNSA come from the germline V gene. Trimming removed 3 bases from V and 0 bases from J, with 7 bases in between. CDR3 length: 14 residues. This CDR3 reads CASSLRPSTDTQYF. As DNA, the CDR3 is TGTGCCAGCAGCTTGCGCCCTAGCACAGATACGCAGTATTTT.

The V and J genes are TRBV6-5 and TRBJ2-1; the D call may be TRBD1 or TRBD2 (5 bases each). V was shortened by 2 bases and J by 5 bases, with 16 bases between the two germline ends. CDR3 size: 16 residues. Germline V gives CDR1 MNHEY, CDR2 SVGAGI. The CDR3 sequence is CASSYRGLGLNNEQFF. The CDR3 DNA reads as TGTGCCAGCAGTTACCGGGGCCTTGGGCTGAACAATGAGCAGTTCTTC.

V and J are TRBV6-5 and TRBJ1-4; D perhaps matches TRBD1 (5 bases). V lost 8 bases to trimming and J lost 5 bases, with 12 bases between them. Germline V gene lookup returns CDR1 MNHEY and CDR2 SVGAGI. CDR3 length equals 13 residues. This chain's CDR3 is CASGSGFNEKLFF. The CDR3 coding sequence is TGTGCCAGCGGATCAGGGTTCAATGAAAAACTGTTTTTT.

This chain connects TRBV5-6 to TRBJ2-7, with D hard to call. The ends were cut back, 2 bases at V and 2 bases at J, with 11 bases in the middle. The CDR3 covers 14 residues. Germline lookup yields CDR1 SGHDT and CDR2 YYEEEE. Here the CDR3 reads CASSFRASTYEQYF. In DNA form, the CDR3 reads TGTGCCAGCAGCTTTCGCGCGTCCACCTACGAGCAGTACTTC.

V and J are TRBV10-2 and TRBJ2-5; D possibly corresponds to TRBD1 (7 bases). The CDR3 extends over 13 amino acids. Trimming removed 6 bases from V and 5 bases from J, with 13 bases in between. CDR1 WSHSY and CDR2 SAAADI come from the germline V gene. The CDR3 loop is CASRGGGGETQYF. The CDR3 DNA sequence: TGCGCCAGCAGAGGAGGGGGCGGGGAGACCCAGTACTTC.

The chain carries TRBV20-1 and TRBJ2-7; D is perhaps TRBD1 (6 bases). This CDR3 contains 11 residues. The V and J ends lost 5 bases and 6 bases respectively, with 11 bases between them. Per germline, CDR1 DFQATT and CDR2 SNEGSKA (reference sequence). The CDR3 DNA follows: TGCAGTGCTGTACAGGGCCGCGAGCAGTACTTC. Translating gives CSAVQGREQYF.

The rearrangement uses TRBV7-9 and TRBJ2-7, with D unclear. Trimming took off 4 bases at V and 0 bases at J, with 13 bases between the two ends. This CDR3 is 15 amino acids long. Per the germline V gene, CDR1 is SEHNR and CDR2 is FQNEAQ (reference sequence). In nucleotides, the CDR3 is TGTGCCAGCAGCTCGCCCACACATGGCTCCTACGAGCAGTACTTC. Residues: CASSSPTHGSYEQYF.